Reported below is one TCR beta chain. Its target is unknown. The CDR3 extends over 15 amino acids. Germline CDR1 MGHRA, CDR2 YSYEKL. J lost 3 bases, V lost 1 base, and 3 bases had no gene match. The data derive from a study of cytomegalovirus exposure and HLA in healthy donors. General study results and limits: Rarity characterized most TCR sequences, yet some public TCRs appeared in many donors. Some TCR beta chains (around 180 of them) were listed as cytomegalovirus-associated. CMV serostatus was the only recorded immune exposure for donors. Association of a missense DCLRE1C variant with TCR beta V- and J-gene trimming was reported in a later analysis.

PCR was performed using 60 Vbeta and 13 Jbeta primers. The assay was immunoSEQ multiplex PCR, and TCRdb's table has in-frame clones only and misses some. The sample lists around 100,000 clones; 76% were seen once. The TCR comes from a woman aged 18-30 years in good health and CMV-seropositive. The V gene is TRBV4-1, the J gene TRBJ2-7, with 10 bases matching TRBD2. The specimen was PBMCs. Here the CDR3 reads CASSQVTSGVYEQYF. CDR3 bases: TGCGCCAGCAGCCAAGTAACTAGCGGGGTCTACGAGCAGTACTTC.